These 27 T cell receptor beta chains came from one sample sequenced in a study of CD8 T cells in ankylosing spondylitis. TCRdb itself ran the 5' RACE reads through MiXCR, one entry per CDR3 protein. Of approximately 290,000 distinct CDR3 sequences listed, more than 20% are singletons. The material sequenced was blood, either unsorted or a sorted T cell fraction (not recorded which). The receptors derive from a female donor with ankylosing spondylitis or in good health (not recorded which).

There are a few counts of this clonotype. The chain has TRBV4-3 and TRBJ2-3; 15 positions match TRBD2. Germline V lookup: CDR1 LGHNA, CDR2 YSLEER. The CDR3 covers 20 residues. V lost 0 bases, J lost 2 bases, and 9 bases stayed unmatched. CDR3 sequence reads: CASSQDGLAGGSVITDTQYF. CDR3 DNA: TGCGCCAGCAGCCAAGACGGACTAGCGGGAGGGTCCGTTATCACAGATACGCAGTATTTT.

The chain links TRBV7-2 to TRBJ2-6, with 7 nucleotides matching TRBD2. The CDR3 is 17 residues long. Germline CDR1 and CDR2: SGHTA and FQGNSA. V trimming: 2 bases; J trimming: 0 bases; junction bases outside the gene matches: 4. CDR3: CASSLNGRGSGANVLTF. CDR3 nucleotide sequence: TGTGCCAGCAGCTTAAATGGGAGGGGCTCTGGGGCCAACGTCCTGACTTTC.

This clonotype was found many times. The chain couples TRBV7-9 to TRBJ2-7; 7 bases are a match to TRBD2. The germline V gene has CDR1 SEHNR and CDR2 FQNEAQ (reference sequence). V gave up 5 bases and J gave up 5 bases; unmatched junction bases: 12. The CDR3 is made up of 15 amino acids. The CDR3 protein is CASSPNLREFHEQYF. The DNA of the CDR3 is TGTGCCAGCAGCCCAAATTTGCGGGAGTTCCACGAGCAGTACTTC.

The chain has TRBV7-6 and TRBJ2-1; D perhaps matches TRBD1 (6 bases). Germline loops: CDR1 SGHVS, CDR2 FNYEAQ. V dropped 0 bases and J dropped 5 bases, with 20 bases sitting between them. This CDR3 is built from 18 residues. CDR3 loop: CASSLAPPTGTPHNEQFF. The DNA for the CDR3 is TGTGCCAGCAGCTTAGCCCCTCCCACCGGGACACCCCACAATGAGCAGTTCTTC.

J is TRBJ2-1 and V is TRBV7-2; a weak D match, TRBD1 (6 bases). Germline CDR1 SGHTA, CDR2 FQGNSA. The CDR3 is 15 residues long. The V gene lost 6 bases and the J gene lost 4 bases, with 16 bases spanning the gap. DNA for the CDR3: TGTGCCAGCAGACCTACCGGGACACCATACAATGAGCAGTTCTTC. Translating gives CASRPTGTPYNEQFF. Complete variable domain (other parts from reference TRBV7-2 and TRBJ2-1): GAGVSQSPSNKVTEKGKDVELRCDPISGHTALYWYRQSLGQGLEFLIYFQGNSAPDKSGLPSDRFSAERTGGSVSTLTIQRTQQEDSAVYLCASRPTGTPYNEQFFGPGTRLTVL.

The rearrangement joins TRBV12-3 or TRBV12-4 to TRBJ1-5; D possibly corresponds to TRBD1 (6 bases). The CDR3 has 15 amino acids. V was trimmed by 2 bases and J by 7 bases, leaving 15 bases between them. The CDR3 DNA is TGTGCCAGCAGTTTACGGGCTCCGAGGGGGCAGCCCCAGCATTTT. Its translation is CASSLRAPRGQPQHF.

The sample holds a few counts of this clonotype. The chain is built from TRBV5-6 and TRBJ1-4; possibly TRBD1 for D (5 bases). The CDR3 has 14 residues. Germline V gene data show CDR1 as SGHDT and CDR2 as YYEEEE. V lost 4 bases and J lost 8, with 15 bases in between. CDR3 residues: CASSPDIEREKLFF. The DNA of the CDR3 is TGTGCCAGCAGCCCGGACATCGAGAGGGAAAAACTGTTTTTT.

CDR3 loop: CASSSGLAGTNEQFF. CDR3 DNA: TGCGCCAGCAGCTCGGGACTAGCGGGAACAAATGAGCAGTTCTTC. This chain links TRBV5-1 with TRBJ2-1; 13 nucleotides align to TRBD2. In germline, CDR1 is SGHRS, CDR2 YFSETQ. The CDR3 length is 15 residues. Trimming at V came to 3 bases and at J to 7 bases, leaving 4 bases not matched to a gene.

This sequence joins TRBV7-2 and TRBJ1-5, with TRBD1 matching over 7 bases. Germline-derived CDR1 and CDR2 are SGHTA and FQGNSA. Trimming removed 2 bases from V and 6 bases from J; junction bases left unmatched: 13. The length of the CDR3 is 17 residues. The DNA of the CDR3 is TGTGCCAGCAGCTTAAGAACAGGGGTTCAAATGAGTCAGCCCCAGCATTTT. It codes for CASSLRTGVQMSQPQHF.

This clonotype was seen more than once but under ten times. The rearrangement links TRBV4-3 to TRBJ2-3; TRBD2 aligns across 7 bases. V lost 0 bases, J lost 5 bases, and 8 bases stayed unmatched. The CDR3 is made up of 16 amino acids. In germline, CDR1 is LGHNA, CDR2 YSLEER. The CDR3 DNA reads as TGCGCCAGCAGCCAAGATACGGGGGGAGGACAAGATACGCAGTATTTT. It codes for CASSQDTGGGQDTQYF.

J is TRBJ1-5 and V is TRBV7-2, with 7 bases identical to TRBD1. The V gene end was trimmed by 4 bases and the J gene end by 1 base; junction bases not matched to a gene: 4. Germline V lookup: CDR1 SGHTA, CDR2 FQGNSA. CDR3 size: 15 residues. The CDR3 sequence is CASSSGGDSNQPQHF. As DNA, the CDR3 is TGTGCCAGCAGCTCAGGGGGGGACAGCAATCAGCCCCAGCATTTT.

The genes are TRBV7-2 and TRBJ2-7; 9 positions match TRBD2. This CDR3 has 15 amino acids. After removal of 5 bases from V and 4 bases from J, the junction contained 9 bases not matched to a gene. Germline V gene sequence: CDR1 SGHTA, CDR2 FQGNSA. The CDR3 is CASSILAGEGYEQYF. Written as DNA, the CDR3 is TGTGCCAGCAGCATTTTAGCGGGAGAGGGGTACGAGCAGTACTTC.

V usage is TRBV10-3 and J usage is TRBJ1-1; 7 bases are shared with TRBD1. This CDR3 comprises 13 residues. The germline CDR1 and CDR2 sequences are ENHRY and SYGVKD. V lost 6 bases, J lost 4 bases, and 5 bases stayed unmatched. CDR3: CAISPGQFTEAFF. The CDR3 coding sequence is TGTGCCATCAGCCCGGGACAGTTCACTGAAGCTTTCTTT.

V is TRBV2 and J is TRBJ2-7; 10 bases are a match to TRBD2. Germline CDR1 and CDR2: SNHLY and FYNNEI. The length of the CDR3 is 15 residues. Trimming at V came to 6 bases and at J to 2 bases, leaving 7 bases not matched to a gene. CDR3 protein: CASSQRSGRAYEQYF. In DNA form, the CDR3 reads TGTGCCAGCAGCCAAAGGAGCGGGAGGGCCTACGAGCAGTACTTC.

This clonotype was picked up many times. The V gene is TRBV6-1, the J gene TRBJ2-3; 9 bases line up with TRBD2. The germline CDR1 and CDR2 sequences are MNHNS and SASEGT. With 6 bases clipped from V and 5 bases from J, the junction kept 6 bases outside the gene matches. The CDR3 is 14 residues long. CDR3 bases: TGTGCCAGCAGGCGGGAGGGCCTGGTAGATACGCAGTATTTT. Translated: CASRREGLVDTQYF.

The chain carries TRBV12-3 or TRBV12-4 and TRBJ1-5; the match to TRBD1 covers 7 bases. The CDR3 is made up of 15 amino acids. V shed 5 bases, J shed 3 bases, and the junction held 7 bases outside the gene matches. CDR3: CASSVTGTVNQPQHF. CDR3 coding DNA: TGTGCCAGCAGTGTAACCGGGACAGTCAATCAGCCCCAGCATTTT.

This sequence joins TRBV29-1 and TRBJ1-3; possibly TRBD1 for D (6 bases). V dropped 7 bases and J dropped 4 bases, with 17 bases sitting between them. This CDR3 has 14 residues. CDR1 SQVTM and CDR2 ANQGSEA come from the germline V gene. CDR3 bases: TGCAGCGCCCGGGGGGGGCAATTCGGAAACACCATATATTTT. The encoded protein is CSARGGQFGNTIYF.

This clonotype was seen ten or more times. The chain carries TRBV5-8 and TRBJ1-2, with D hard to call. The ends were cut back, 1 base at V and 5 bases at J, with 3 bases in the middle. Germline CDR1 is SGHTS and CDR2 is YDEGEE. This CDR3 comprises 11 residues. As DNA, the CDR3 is TGTGCCAGCAGCTTGACGTATGGCTACACCTTC. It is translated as CASSLTYGYTF. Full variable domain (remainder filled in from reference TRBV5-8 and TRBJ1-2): EAGVTQSPTHLIKTRGQQATLRCSPISGHTSVYWYQQALGLGLQFLLWYDEGEERNRGNFPPRFSGRQFPNYSSELNVNALELEDSALYLCASSLTYGYTFGSGTRLTVV.

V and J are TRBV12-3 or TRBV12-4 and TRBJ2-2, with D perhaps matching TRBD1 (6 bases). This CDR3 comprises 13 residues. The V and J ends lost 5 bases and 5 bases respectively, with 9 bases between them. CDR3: CASSTRGTGELFF. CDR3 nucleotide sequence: TGTGCCAGCAGTACCAGGGGAACCGGGGAGCTGTTTTTT.

Here the CDR3 reads CATTAFSGMQETQYF. DNA of the CDR3: TGTGCCACCACCGCCTTTAGCGGGATGCAAGAGACCCAGTACTTC. The chain employs TRBV24-1 and TRBJ2-5, with TRBD2 matching over 8 bases. The CDR3 totals 15 residues. Unmatched junction bases numbered 9, after V lost 8 bases and J lost 2 bases. CDR1 and CDR2 from the germline V gene are KGHDR and SFDVKD.

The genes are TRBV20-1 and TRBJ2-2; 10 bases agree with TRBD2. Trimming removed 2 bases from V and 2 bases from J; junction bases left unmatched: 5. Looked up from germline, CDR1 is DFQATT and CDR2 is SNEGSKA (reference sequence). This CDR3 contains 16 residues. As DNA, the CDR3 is TGCAGTGCTAGACAGCGGGAGGGCAAAAACACCGGGGAGCTGTTTTTT. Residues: CSARQREGKNTGELFF.

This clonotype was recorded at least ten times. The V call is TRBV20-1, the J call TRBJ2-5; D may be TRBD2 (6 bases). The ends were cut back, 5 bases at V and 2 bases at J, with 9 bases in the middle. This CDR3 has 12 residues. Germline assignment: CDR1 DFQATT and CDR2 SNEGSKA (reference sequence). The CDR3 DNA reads TGCAGTGCTTTGACTAGACAAGAGACCCAGTACTTC. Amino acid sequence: CSALTRQETQYF.

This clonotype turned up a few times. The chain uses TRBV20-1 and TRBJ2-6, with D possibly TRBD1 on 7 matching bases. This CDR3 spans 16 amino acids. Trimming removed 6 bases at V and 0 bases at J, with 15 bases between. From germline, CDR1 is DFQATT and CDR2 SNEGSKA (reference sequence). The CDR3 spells CSAHRGLSSGANVLTF. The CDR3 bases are TGCAGTGCCCACAGGGGACTCTCCTCTGGGGCCAACGTCCTGACTTTC.

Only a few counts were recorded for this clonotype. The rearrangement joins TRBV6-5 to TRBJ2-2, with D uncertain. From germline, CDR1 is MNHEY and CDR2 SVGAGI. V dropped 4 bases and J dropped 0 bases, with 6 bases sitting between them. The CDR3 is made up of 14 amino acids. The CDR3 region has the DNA TGTGCCAGCAGTTCTCAGGCGAACACCGGGGAGCTGTTTTTT. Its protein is CASSSQANTGELFF.

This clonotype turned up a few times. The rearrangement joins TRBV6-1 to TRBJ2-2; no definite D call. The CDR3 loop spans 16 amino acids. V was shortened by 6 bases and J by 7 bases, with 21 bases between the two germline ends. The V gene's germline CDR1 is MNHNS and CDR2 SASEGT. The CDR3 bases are TGTGCCAGCAGCCATCCGTGGATCCCGGAAGGCGGGGAGCTGTTTTTT. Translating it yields CASSHPWIPEGGELFF.

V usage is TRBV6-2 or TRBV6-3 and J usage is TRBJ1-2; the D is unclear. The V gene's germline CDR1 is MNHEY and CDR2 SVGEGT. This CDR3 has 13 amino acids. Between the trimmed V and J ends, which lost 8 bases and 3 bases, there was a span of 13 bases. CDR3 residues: CASRTAYDYGYTF. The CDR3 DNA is TGTGCCAGCCGTACCGCGTACGACTATGGCTACACCTTC.

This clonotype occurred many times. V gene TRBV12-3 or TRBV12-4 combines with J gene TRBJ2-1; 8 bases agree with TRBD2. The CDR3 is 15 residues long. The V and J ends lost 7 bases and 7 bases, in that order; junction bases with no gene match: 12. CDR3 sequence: CASTLLAARGNEQFF. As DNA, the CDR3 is TGTGCCAGCACCTTACTAGCGGCTAGAGGAAATGAGCAGTTCTTC.